The clone carrying this T cell receptor beta chain has ten or more counts. The sample comes from a study of T cells in Graves' hyperthyroidism and ophthalmopathy. From RNA transcripts, TCR beta CDR3 regions were amplified. During a first-round RT-PCR of the TCR CDR3, the HTBI primer set was used. In TCRdb, the multiplex PCR reads were re-called with MiXCR into one record per CDR3 protein. This table has some 350,000 distinct CDR3 sequences, approximately 14% appearing once. Trimming shortened V by 2 bases and J by 8 bases, and 9 bases separated the two germline ends. The length of the CDR3 is 12 residues. Germline CDR1 is MDHEN and CDR2 is SYDVKM.

The TCR was taken from a woman aged 18-29 years with Graves' hyperthyroidism that later progressed to Graves' ophthalmopathy. The J gene is TRBJ1-2, the V gene TRBV28; D is unresolved. What was sequenced was blood. This CDR3 reads CASSLHGWGYTF. As DNA, the CDR3 is TGTGCCAGCAGTTTACACGGATGGGGCTACACCTTC.